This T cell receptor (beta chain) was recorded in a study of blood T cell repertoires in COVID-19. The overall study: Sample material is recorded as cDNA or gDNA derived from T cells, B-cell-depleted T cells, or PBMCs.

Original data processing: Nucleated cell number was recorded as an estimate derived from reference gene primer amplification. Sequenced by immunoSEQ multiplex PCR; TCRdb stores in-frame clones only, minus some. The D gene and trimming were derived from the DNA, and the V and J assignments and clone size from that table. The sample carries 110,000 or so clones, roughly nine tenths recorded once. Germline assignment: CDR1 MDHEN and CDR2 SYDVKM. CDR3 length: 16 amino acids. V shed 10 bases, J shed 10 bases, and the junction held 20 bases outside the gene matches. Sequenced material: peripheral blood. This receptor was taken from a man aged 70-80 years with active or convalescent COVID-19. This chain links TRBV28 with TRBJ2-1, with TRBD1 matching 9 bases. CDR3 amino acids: CATRFFTGGPRTEQFF. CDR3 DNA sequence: TGTGCCACCCGATTCTTTACAGGGGGCCCCCGGACCGAGCAGTTCTTC. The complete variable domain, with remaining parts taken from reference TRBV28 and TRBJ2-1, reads DVKVTQSSRYLVKRTGEKVFLECVQDMDHENMFWYRQDPGLGLRLIYFSYDVKMKEKGDIPEGYSVSREKKERFSLILESASTNQTSMYLCATRFFTGGPRTEQFFGPGTRLTVL.